Below, 7 T cell receptor beta chains from the same sample are listed, as sequenced in a study of cytomegalovirus exposure and HLA in healthy donors. The PCR ran on 60 Vbeta and 13 Jbeta primers. Sequencing was performed with immunoSEQ multiplex PCR; in TCRdb, only in-frame clones are kept and a portion is missing. The sample lists about 98,000 clones; roughly 80% were seen once. Material: PBMCs. The receptors derive from a man aged 55 to 70 in good health and CMV-seropositive.

The chain uses TRBV5-1 and TRBJ2-7; 10 bases line up with TRBD1. The germline gives CDR1 SGHRS, CDR2 YFSETQ. The CDR3 has 14 residues. The ends lost 6 bases at V and 4 bases at J; junction bases unmatched: 7. As DNA, the CDR3 is TGCGCCAGCACTAACCCGGGACAGGGGTACGAGCAGTACTTC. Protein: CASTNPGQGYEQYF. The whole variable domain, filled in from reference TRBV5-1 and TRBJ2-7, reads KAGVTQTPRYLIKTRGQQVTLSCSPISGHRSVSWYQQTPGQGLQFLFEYFSETQRNKGNFPGRFSGRQFSNSRSEMNVSTLELGDSALYLCASTNPGQGYEQYFGPGTRLTVT.

The V and J genes are TRBV6-1 and TRBJ1-1; TRBD1 matches 8 bases. Germline V CDR1 and CDR2: MNHNS, SASEGT. The CDR3 sequence is 12 residues long. V dropped 10 bases and J dropped 11; count of bases not matched to a gene: 12. The CDR3 region has the DNA TGTGCCAACAACGAGGGACAGGCAAAGGCTTTCTTT. It translates to CANNEGQAKAFF.

V and J are TRBV6-5 and TRBJ1-4; no definite D call. The CDR3 has 14 residues. V was trimmed by 5 bases and J by 7 bases, leaving 14 bases between them. Germline V gives CDR1 MNHEY, CDR2 SVGAGI. The CDR3 nucleotides read TGTGCCAGCAGTCCCCGGGTAGCGAGTGAAAAACTGTTTTTT. It specifies CASSPRVASEKLFF.

The CDR3 DNA reads TGTGCCAGCACCTCCCTGGGGCTAGCGGGGGAAGAGACCCAGTACTTC. It translates to CASTSLGLAGEETQYF. The rearrangement links TRBV5-4 to TRBJ2-5; TRBD2 agrees at 10 bases. The germline CDR1 and CDR2 sequences are SGHNT and YYREEE (reference sequence). J gave up 3 bases and V 6 bases, and 11 bases lay outside the gene matches. This CDR3 region has 16 residues.

CDR3 residues: CASSEVGWGQGEQYF. The CDR3 nucleotides are TGTGCCAGCAGTGAAGTGGGGTGGGGGCAGGGCGAGCAGTACTTC. The V call is TRBV6-1, the J call TRBJ2-7, with D possibly TRBD1 on 6 matching bases. This CDR3 has 15 amino acids. V dropped 1 base and J dropped 6 bases, with 16 bases sitting between them. Germline CDR1 MNHNS, CDR2 SASEGT.

As regards this clone: Sequence at one end of the junction differs from germline and may be a read error. The DNA of the CDR3 is TGTGCCAGCAGCGGGGGGATGAGGGACCGCAACTTT. Its translation: CASSGGMRDRNF. The chain uses TRBV7-9 and TRBJ1-3, with TRBD1 as a possible D gene (5 bases). Germline CDR1 and CDR2: SEHNR and FQNEAQ (reference sequence). The CDR3 contains 12 residues.

The chain couples TRBV11-2 to TRBJ2-7; tentative D call: TRBD2 (5 bases). The V end lost 4 bases, the J end lost 2 bases, and 27 bases lay between the germline ends. The CDR3 covers 19 residues. Germline lookup yields CDR1 SGHAT and CDR2 FQNNGV. CDR3 protein: CASSSAKGPGKLGPYEQYF. CDR3 DNA sequence: TGTGCCAGCAGCTCCGCTAAGGGCCCCGGGAAACTTGGTCCCTACGAGCAGTACTTC. Using reference TRBV11-2 and TRBJ2-7 for the parts outside the CDR3, the full variable domain is EAGVAQSPRYKIIEKRQSVAFWCNPISGHATLYWYQQILGQGPKLLIQFQNNGVVDDSQLPKDRFSAERLKGVDSTLKIQPAKLEDSAVYLCASSSAKGPGKLGPYEQYFGPGTRLTVT.